Listed here are 15 T cell receptor beta chains from one sample, sequenced in a study of T-cell reconstitution after alpha-beta-depleted transplantation in children. Molecular barcoding with unique molecular identifiers was used for the TCRbeta library. MiXCR was run by TCRdb on the PCR reads, yielding one entry per CDR3 protein. The sample holds 420,000 or so distinct CDR3 sequences; roughly 11% are singletons and the top ten take 5% to 6.5%. The sample was PBMCs from the stem cell graft donor, taken from the stem cell graft. These receptors were obtained from a human donor who donated a stem cell graft to a child with acute myeloid leukemia.

This sequence joins TRBV12-3 or TRBV12-4 and TRBJ2-1; D perhaps matches TRBD1 (6 bases). The V end was cut by 6 bases, the J end by 6 bases, with 9 bases between. The length of the CDR3 is 12 residues. CDR3 sequence reads: CASRGQFNEQFF. Here the CDR3 DNA reads TGTGCCAGCAGGGGACAATTCAATGAGCAGTTCTTC.

The CDR3 loop reads CASSDSDQPQHF. The CDR3 bases are TGTGCCAGCAGTGACAGCGATCAGCCCCAGCATTTT. The rearrangement uses TRBV6-1 and TRBJ1-5; D is unclear. V lost 3 bases and J lost 5, with 5 bases in between. Germline-derived CDR1 and CDR2 are MNHNS and SASEGT. The CDR3 extends over 12 amino acids.

This clonotype has only a few counts. This rearrangement joins TRBV5-1 to TRBJ1-6, with 8 bases lining up with TRBD1. From germline, CDR1 is SGHRS and CDR2 YFSETQ. The CDR3 loop spans 15 amino acids. J gave up 7 bases and V 4 bases, and 7 bases lay outside the gene matches. This chain's CDR3 is CASSTRTGLNSPLHF. In nucleotides, the CDR3 is TGCGCCAGCAGCACGCGGACAGGGCTAAATTCACCCCTCCACTTT.

The sample holds many counts of this clonotype. The chain links TRBV4-1 to TRBJ1-1; TRBD1 is a possible D gene (5 bases). In germline, CDR1 is MGHRA, CDR2 YSYEKL. The CDR3 extends over 14 amino acids. With 0 bases removed from V and 1 base from J, the gap between germline ends came to 6 bases. Here the CDR3 DNA reads TGCGCCAGCAGCCAAGATCAGGGGAACACTGAAGCTTTCTTT. This sequence encodes CASSQDQGNTEAFF.

This clonotype was observed a few times. The rearrangement links TRBV18 to TRBJ2-5; D ambiguous. Germline CDR1 reads KGHSH; CDR2 reads LQKENI. The CDR3 runs to 14 residues. V was cut by 4 bases and J by 0 bases, with 9 bases left in between. CDR3 in DNA: TGTGCCAGCTCACGTAGCCAAGACCAAGAGACCCAGTACTTC. It translates to CASSRSQDQETQYF.

This clonotype has just a few counts. The chain couples TRBV20-1 to TRBJ2-3; 11 positions match TRBD2. This CDR3 spans 16 amino acids. Germline trimming cut 6 bases from V and 3 bases from J; bases unmatched to any gene: 11. Germline lookup yields CDR1 DFQATT and CDR2 SNEGSKA (reference sequence). The CDR3 is CSAATVAGGLTDTQYF. CDR3 nucleotides: TGCAGTGCGGCAACCGTAGCGGGGGGGCTTACAGATACGCAGTATTTT.

This clonotype was counted ten times or more. The V call is TRBV6-2 or TRBV6-3, the J call TRBJ2-7; D ambiguous. Trimming cost V 2 bases and J 1 base, with 6 bases left between them. In germline, CDR1 is MNHEY, CDR2 SVGEGT. This CDR3 has 13 amino acids. As DNA, the CDR3 is TGTGCCAGCAGTTACGCCGGTTCCTACGAGCAGTACTTC. Translation: CASSYAGSYEQYF.

This clonotype showed up many times. The chain is built from TRBV5-1 and TRBJ2-3; the D gene is possibly TRBD2 (6 bases). The CDR3 has 15 residues. In germline, CDR1 is SGHRS, CDR2 YFSETQ. V was pared by 1 base and J by 10 bases, with 19 bases between. CDR3 in amino acids: CASSLTSPQSEPQYF. In DNA, the CDR3 is TGCGCCAGCAGCTTGACTAGCCCGCAAAGTGAACCGCAGTATTTT.

V is TRBV20-1 and J is TRBJ2-5; 8 bases align to TRBD1. J lost 3 bases, V lost 2 bases, and 2 bases had no gene match. The CDR3 is 13 residues long. CDR1 is DFQATT, CDR2 SNEGSKA, per germline (reference sequence). The CDR3 loop is CSARRTGKETQYF. As DNA, the CDR3 is TGCAGTGCTAGAAGGACAGGGAAAGAGACCCAGTACTTC.

The rearrangement links TRBV29-1 to TRBJ1-2; tentative D call: TRBD1 (6 bases). Germline loops: CDR1 SQVTM, CDR2 ANQGSEA. V was pared by 6 bases and J by 2 bases, with 13 bases between. This CDR3 comprises 13 residues. As DNA, the CDR3 is TGCAGCGTGACAAGGACAGCAAACTATGGCTACACCTTC. It yields the protein CSVTRTANYGYTF.

This clonotype appeared a few times. The chain carries TRBV9 and TRBJ2-2; 12 bases agree with TRBD2. The germline gives CDR1 SGDLS, CDR2 YYNGEE. This CDR3 contains 17 residues. V trimming: 3 bases; J trimming: 1 base; junction bases outside the gene matches: 4. DNA of the CDR3: TGTGCCAGCAGCGCCACTAGCGGGGGGCAGAACACCGGGGAGCTGTTTTTT. This gives the protein CASSATSGGQNTGELFF.

This clonotype was seen a few times. This rearrangement joins TRBV5-1 to TRBJ2-5, with 7 bases that match TRBD2. The CDR3 sequence is 15 residues long. Trimming at V came to 1 base and at J to 2 bases, leaving 5 bases not matched to a gene. Germline V gene lookup returns CDR1 SGHRS and CDR2 YFSETQ. CDR3 in DNA: TGCGCCAGCAGCTTGACCCTAGCGGAACAAGAGACCCAGTACTTC. It is translated as CASSLTLAEQETQYF.

This chain links TRBV29-1 with TRBJ1-2; a weak D match, TRBD1 (6 bases). CDR3 length: 14 amino acids. In germline, CDR1 is SQVTM, CDR2 ANQGSEA. The CDR3 DNA sequence: TGCAGTTCTACTAAGGGCGGGGGCGACTATGGCTACACCTTC. Amino acid sequence: CSSTKGGGDYGYTF.

The chain is built from TRBV19 and TRBJ2-1; TRBD2 is a possible D gene (7 bases). The CDR3 sequence is 16 residues long. Trimming removed 5 bases at V and 9 bases at J, with 23 bases between. Germline V gene sequence: CDR1 LNHDA, CDR2 SQIVND (reference sequence). In DNA, the CDR3 is TGTGCCAGTAGTCCGCGGGTGAGGAGGGGGGGGAGTGAGCAGTTCTTC. This sequence encodes CASSPRVRRGGSEQFF.

This clonotype was observed a few times. The chain is built from TRBV5-1 and TRBJ2-5, with D unclear. The CDR3 covers 13 residues. From germline, CDR1 is SGHRS and CDR2 YFSETQ. V gave up 3 bases and J gave up 1 base, with 7 bases separating them. The CDR3 is CASSSDGQETQYF. In DNA form, the CDR3 reads TGCGCCAGCAGCTCGGACGGCCAAGAGACCCAGTACTTC.